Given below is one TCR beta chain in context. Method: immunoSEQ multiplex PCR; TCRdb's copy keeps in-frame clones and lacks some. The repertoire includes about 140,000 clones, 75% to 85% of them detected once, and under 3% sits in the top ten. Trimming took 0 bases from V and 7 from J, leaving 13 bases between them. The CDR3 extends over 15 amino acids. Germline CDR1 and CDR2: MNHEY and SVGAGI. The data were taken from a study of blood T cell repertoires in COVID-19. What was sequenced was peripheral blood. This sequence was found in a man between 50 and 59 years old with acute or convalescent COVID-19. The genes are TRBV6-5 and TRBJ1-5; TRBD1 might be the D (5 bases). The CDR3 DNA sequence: TGTGCCAGCAGTTACTCCCAGGGATTGGAACAGCCCCAGCATTTT. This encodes CASSYSQGLEQPQHF.